This is a list of T cell receptor beta chains from one sample in a study of immune evolution from preneoplasia to lung adenocarcinoma. TCRdb's table, derived via immunoSEQ multiplex PCR, lists solely in-frame clones and lacks some. The sample lists about 21,000 clones; 75% were seen once. Sequencing was done on a sample of FFPE invasive lung adenocarcinoma tissue. The source of these receptors is a person in their sixties with lung adenocarcinoma. The CDR3 runs from the conserved cysteine through the conserved F or W.

TRBJ2-5 | TRBV10-2 | CASSELDRPTPQETQYF
TRBJ2-6 | TRBV9 | CATSVGSGGPGANVLTF
TRBJ2-7 | TRBV4-2 | CASSQDDSYEQYF
TRBJ2-1 | TRBV7-9 | CASSLPGGPYNEQFF
TRBJ1-2 | TRBV27 | CASSLTSGTAYGYTF
TRBJ2-7 | TRBV29-1 | CSAISEQYF
TRBJ2-7 | TRBV18 | CASSPPGRGTYEQYF
TRBJ1-5 | TRBV28 | CASTERGLPQHF
TRBJ1-2 | TRBV28 | CASSPQGHYGYTF
TRBJ2-1 | TRBV27 | CASSLLGREANPYNEQFF
TRBJ2-1 | TRBV4-1 | CASSQGGLSSSYNEQFF
TRBJ1-3 | TRBV5-1 | CASSTGPSSGNTIYF
TRBJ2-1 | TRBV2 | CASSGSTWDNEQFF
TRBJ2-3 | TRBV29-1 | CSVEESTDTQYF
TRBJ1-2 | TRBV6-5 | CASTRDREYYGYTF
TRBJ2-5 | TRBV11-3 | CASSLETGQETQYF
TRBJ1-5 | TRBV28 | CASRNDREHQPQHF
TRBJ2-5 | TRBV5-1 | CASSLEPTGNWETQYF
TRBJ2-3 | TRBV27 | CASSFRGVRTDTQYF
TRBJ1-3 | TRBV7-2 | CASSTYRGSGNTIYF
TRBJ1-2 | TRBV10-3 | CAISERGTGYTF
TRBJ2-7 | TRBV5-4 | CASSSDASREQYF
TRBJ2-3 | TRBV18 | CASSGGGLDGPQYF
TRBJ2-3 | TRBV10-3 | CAISGPAGDTQYF
TRBJ2-2 | TRBV6-6 | CASSYGLAGVTGELFF
TRBJ1-2 | TRBV28 | CASSLIQDTGYTF
TRBJ2-2 | TRBV19 | CASSMDSSGELFF